This passage covers 30 T cell receptor beta chains from one sample sequenced in a study of technical replicates of blood from a handful of donors. Method: immunoSEQ multiplex PCR; TCRdb's copy keeps in-frame clones and lacks some. The sample yields 80,000 or so clones, 98% seen once. Sequences were obtained from T cells isolated from PBMCs. These receptors all come from a human donor in good health.

This clone appeared once. The chain combines TRBV9 with TRBJ2-1; TRBD2 might be the D (6 bases). CDR1 is SGDLS and CDR2 is YYNGEE in the germline V gene. Deletions cut 4 bases from V and 5 bases from J, with 13 bases between. The CDR3 is 14 residues long. The CDR3 here is CASSPRGQNNEQFF. Here the CDR3 DNA reads TGTGCCAGCAGCCCGCGGGGTCAAAACAATGAGCAGTTCTTC.

As concerns this clone: At the DNA level, this CDR3 is encoded by other sequences in the same sample as well. The J gene is TRBJ2-1, the V gene TRBV11-3, with 10 bases lining up with TRBD2. This CDR3 has 14 residues. Trimming cost V 5 bases and J 5 bases; bases outside gene matches: 3. In germline, CDR1 is SGHNT, CDR2 YENEEA. CDR3 in amino acids: CASSRTSGHNEQFF. The CDR3 nucleotides read TGTGCCAGCAGCCGGACTAGCGGACACAATGAGCAGTTCTTC. Looking up the rest from reference TRBV11-3 and TRBJ2-1 gives the full variable domain: EAGVVQSPRYKIIEKKQPVAFWCNPISGHNTLYWYLQNLGQGPELLIRYENEEAVDDSQLPKDRFSAERLKGVDSTLKIQPAELGDSAVYLCASSRTSGHNEQFFGPGTRLTVL.

Written as DNA, the CDR3 is TGTGCCAGCACCCTCTGGGGGCCACAAGAGACCCAGTACTTC. Translation gives CASTLWGPQETQYF. This chain joins TRBV6-6 and TRBJ2-5, with D maybe TRBD1 (6 bases). The CDR3 runs 14 residues. The V and J ends lost 7 bases and 2 bases respectively, with 14 bases between them. Germline CDR1 MNHNY, CDR2 SVGAGI (reference sequence).

This clone was observed once. The chain has TRBV4-1 and TRBJ2-5; no definite D call. The CDR3 extends over 13 amino acids. Per the germline V gene, CDR1 is MGHRA and CDR2 is YSYEKL. Trimming removed 2 bases from V and 4 bases from J, with 8 bases in between. The CDR3 nucleotides are TGCGCCAGCAGCCAACGGGTGGGAGAGACCCAGTACTTC. Translating gives CASSQRVGETQYF.

The V gene is TRBV27, the J gene TRBJ1-1, with 12 bases identical to TRBD1. CDR1 and CDR2 (germline): MNHEY, SMNVEV (reference sequence). CDR3 length: 16 amino acids. V lost 5 bases to trimming and J lost 6 bases; unmatched junction nucleotides: 10. This CDR3 is CASSPVIRDRGPEAFF. The DNA for the CDR3 is TGTGCCAGCAGTCCCGTTATACGGGACAGGGGGCCTGAAGCTTTCTTT.

The gene calls are TRBV4-1 and TRBJ2-5, with D maybe TRBD2 (6 bases). The DNA end favors TRBJ2-7, so the J call may be wrong. The CDR3 length is 16 residues. The germline CDR1 and CDR2 sequences are MGHRA and YSYEKL. The CDR3 protein is CASSQGIRGTIYEQYF. The CDR3 DNA reads as TGCGCCAGCAGCCAAGGGATCCGGGGGACCATCTACGAGCAGTACTTC.

V usage is TRBV6-1 and J usage is TRBJ1-1; perhaps TRBD1 as D (6 bases). The CDR3 consists of 14 residues. The germline gives CDR1 MNHNS, CDR2 SASEGT. The V end was cut by 6 bases, the J end by 6 bases, with 17 bases between. The CDR3 loop is CASRRLRGSAEAFF. In DNA, the CDR3 is TGTGCCAGCAGGAGACTCAGGGGTAGCGCTGAAGCTTTCTTT.

The chain carries TRBV1 and TRBJ2-5; no DNA check was done on the table's D call, TRBD2. TRBV1 represents a pseudogene. The CDR3 has 15 amino acids. The CDR3 DNA reads TGCACCAGCAGCGAGACTAGCGGGTCTAAAGAGACCCAGTACTTC. Residues: CTSSETSGSKETQYF.

The chain couples TRBV27 to TRBJ2-5; possibly TRBD1 for D (6 bases). The V end was cut by 0 bases, the J end by 5 bases, with 10 bases between. CDR1 MNHEY and CDR2 SMNVEV come from the germline V gene (reference sequence). The CDR3 length is 14 residues. The DNA for the CDR3 is TGTGCCAGCAGTTTATCGTACAGGGACGAGACCCAGTACTTC. This codes for CASSLSYRDETQYF.

The chain employs TRBV6-5 and TRBJ1-2; 9 nucleotides agree with TRBD1. CDR1 MNHEY and CDR2 SVGAGI come from the germline V gene. V shed 10 bases, J shed 4 bases, and the junction held 7 bases outside the gene matches. CDR3 length equals 13 residues. CDR3 nucleotides: TGTGCCACCCTGGGACAGGGCGGCTATGGCTACACCTTC. Encoded protein: CATLGQGGYGYTF.

This chain connects TRBV6-8 to TRBJ1-5, with D possibly TRBD1 on 5 matching bases. V was trimmed by 2 bases and J by 6 bases, leaving 14 bases between them. The CDR3 runs to 15 residues. The germline V gene encodes CDR1 MNHGY and CDR2 SAAAGT. DNA of the CDR3: TGTGCCAGCAGTTACGAAGGGGCGCTTATTCAGCCCCAGCATTTT. This gives the protein CASSYEGALIQPQHF.

This clone was seen a single time. This chain connects TRBV2 to TRBJ2-7; TRBD2 agrees at 10 bases. Trimming removed 7 bases from V and 5 bases from J; junction bases left unmatched: 8. Germline V gene sequence: CDR1 SNHLY, CDR2 FYNNEI. CDR3 length: 14 residues. The CDR3 coding sequence is TGTGCCAGCAAGGAGCGGGAGGGTGAGAACGAGCAGTACTTC. Protein sequence: CASKEREGENEQYF. The variable domain in full, completed from reference TRBV2 and TRBJ2-7, reads EPEVTQTPSHQVTQMGQEVILRCVPISNHLYFYWYRQILGQKVEFLVSFYNNEISEKSEIFDDQFSVERPDGSNFTLKIRSTKLEDSAMYFCASKEREGENEQYFGPGTRLTVT.

The gene calls are TRBV6-5 and TRBJ2-7, with D maybe TRBD2 (5 bases). The V end was cut by 8 bases, the J end by 4 bases, with 9 bases between. This CDR3 has 11 amino acids. Germline V CDR1 and CDR2: MNHEY, SVGAGI. CDR3 sequence: CASQREYEQYF. The CDR3 DNA sequence: TGTGCCAGCCAGAGGGAGTACGAGCAGTACTTC.

This clone was detected only once. This rearrangement joins TRBV9 to TRBJ2-1, with D perhaps matching TRBD2 (5 bases). CDR1 is SGDLS and CDR2 is YYNGEE in the germline V gene. This CDR3 is 12 amino acids long. Trimming cost V 3 bases and J 9 bases, with 10 bases left between them. The CDR3 bases are TGTGCCAGCAGCGAGATTGGGAGTGAGCAGTTCTTC. Protein sequence: CASSEIGSEQFF.

This chain joins TRBV28 and TRBJ1-2; tentatively, D is TRBD1 (5 bases). The CDR3 is 15 residues long. CDR1 is MDHEN, CDR2 SYDVKM, per germline. V lost 3 bases and J lost 5, with 16 bases in between. As DNA, the CDR3 is TGTGCCAGCAGTTTTCCGGGGGTTAGGGTGTATGGCTACACCTTC. Translated, it gives CASSFPGVRVYGYTF.

The J gene is TRBJ2-6, the V gene TRBV29-1; D may be TRBD1 (5 bases). V was clipped by 8 bases and J by 1 base, with 9 bases between them. Germline V CDR1 and CDR2: SQVTM, ANQGSEA. The CDR3 sequence is 13 residues long. CDR3 loop: CSIAGSGANVLTF. CDR3 nucleotides: TGCAGCATTGCAGGGTCTGGGGCCAACGTCCTGACTTTC.

CDR3 coding DNA: TGTGCCAGTAGTCTACAGGGGCAGAGCAATCAGCCCCAGCATTTT. Its protein product is CASSLQGQSNQPQHF. The chain uses TRBV19 and TRBJ1-5, with TRBD1 matching 7 bases. Germline loops: CDR1 LNHDA, CDR2 SQIVND (reference sequence). V dropped 5 bases and J dropped 1; count of bases not matched to a gene: 5. The CDR3 spans 15 residues.

The chain combines TRBV27 with TRBJ2-7, with 12 positions matching TRBD1. The length of the CDR3 is 15 residues. The V segment lost 5 bases and the J segment 3 bases; nucleotides outside the gene matches: 5. CDR1 and CDR2 (germline): MNHEY, SMNVEV (reference sequence). CDR3 amino acids: CASSLRDRGLYEQYF. The CDR3 DNA reads as TGTGCCAGCAGTCTCCGGGACAGGGGGCTCTACGAGCAGTACTTC.

The chain has TRBV6-5 and TRBJ1-1; D is perhaps TRBD1 (5 bases). V was trimmed by 4 bases and J by 3 bases, leaving 15 bases between them. Germline V gene data show CDR1 as MNHEY and CDR2 as SVGAGI. This CDR3 has 15 residues. The CDR3 DNA sequence: TGTGCCAGCAGTTTGGGTCTGGGGGGGGACACTGAAGCTTTCTTT. This codes for CASSLGLGGDTEAFF.

This sequence joins TRBV2 and TRBJ1-2, with D hard to call. Germline lookup yields CDR1 SNHLY and CDR2 FYNNEI. The germline V and J ends were trimmed by 4 bases and 8 bases, with 20 bases remaining between them. CDR3 length: 15 residues. The CDR3 here is CASSVRERSLKGYTF. Written as DNA, the CDR3 is TGTGCCAGCAGTGTTCGAGAACGGTCGCTGAAGGGCTACACCTTC.

This chain links TRBV11-1 with TRBJ1-1; 12 positions agree with TRBD1. With 5 bases clipped from V and 4 bases from J, the junction kept 5 bases outside the gene matches. The CDR3 spans 15 residues. The germline CDR1 and CDR2 sequences are SGHAT and FQDESV (reference sequence). CDR3 protein: CASSAPGQGATEAFF. The CDR3 DNA reads as TGTGCCAGCAGCGCCCCGGGACAGGGGGCCACTGAAGCTTTCTTT.

The chain combines TRBV13 with TRBJ2-7; 7 nucleotides match TRBD2. Trimming took 5 bases from V and 2 from J; bases not matched to a gene: 6. Germline assignment: CDR1 PRHDT and CDR2 FYEKMQ (reference sequence). This CDR3 is built from 14 residues. CDR3 in amino acids: CASSTGLAAYEQYF. The CDR3 DNA reads as TGTGCCAGCAGCACCGGGCTAGCGGCCTACGAGCAGTACTTC.

About this clone: Its ends do not fully match the called genes, so a read error is possible. The CDR3 coding sequence is TGTGCCAGTAGTGTAGACAGGCCAATCTCTGGGGCCAACGTCCTGACTTTC. This gives the protein CASSVDRPISGANVLTF. The chain uses TRBV19 and TRBJ2-6; D perhaps matches TRBD1 (6 bases). The CDR3 extends over 17 amino acids. Germline assignment: CDR1 LNHDA and CDR2 SQIVND (reference sequence).

This chain joins TRBV4-2 and TRBJ1-1; 12 nucleotides agree with TRBD1. CDR3 length: 18 residues. V trimming: 5 bases; J trimming: 6 bases; junction bases outside the gene matches: 16. Germline CDR1 and CDR2: LGHNA and YNFKEQ. The chain's CDR3 is CASSVRTPGQGAGAEAFF. The CDR3 nucleotides are TGTGCCAGCAGCGTACGAACTCCGGGACAGGGGGCCGGGGCTGAAGCTTTCTTT.

The V and J genes are TRBV4-2 and TRBJ2-7; 11 positions agree with TRBD1. CDR3 length equals 15 residues. V gave up 4 bases and J gave up 6 bases; unmatched junction bases: 8. The V gene's germline CDR1 is LGHNA and CDR2 YNFKEQ. The CDR3 bases are TGTGCCAGCAGCCTCGGCGGACAGGGGGCGATCGAGCAGTACTTC. This encodes CASSLGGQGAIEQYF.

The rearrangement links TRBV6-1 to TRBJ2-3; D gene ambiguous. The CDR3 runs to 15 residues. Deletions cut 2 bases from V and 1 base from J, with 10 bases between. Looked up from germline, CDR1 is MNHNS and CDR2 is SASEGT. In DNA, the CDR3 is TGTGCCAGCAGTGAATTCAGGTGGGGCACAGATACGCAGTATTTT. This encodes CASSEFRWGTDTQYF.

The chain uses TRBV4-3 and TRBJ1-4; D not certain. The V gene's germline CDR1 is LGHNA and CDR2 YSLEER. This CDR3 is built from 12 residues. The ends were cut back, 2 bases at V and 5 bases at J, with 3 bases in the middle. The CDR3 region is CASSQPNEKLFF. CDR3 coding DNA: TGCGCCAGCAGCCAACCGAATGAAAAACTGTTTTTT.

The V call is TRBV4-2, the J call TRBJ2-5; D uncertain. The CDR3 is 13 residues long. CDR1 and CDR2 (germline): LGHNA, YNFKEQ. V dropped 0 bases and J dropped 5 bases, with 7 bases sitting between them. The CDR3 here is CASSQDFGETQYF. Here the CDR3 DNA reads TGTGCCAGCAGCCAAGATTTCGGGGAGACCCAGTACTTC.

This sequence joins TRBV6-5 and TRBJ2-7; D might be TRBD1 (5 bases). V was shortened by 7 bases and J by 0 bases, with 13 bases between the two germline ends. The CDR3 is 14 residues long. Germline V lookup: CDR1 MNHEY, CDR2 SVGAGI. The chain's CDR3 is CASKERTSSYEQYF. The CDR3 bases are TGTGCCAGCAAGGAACGGACATCCTCCTACGAGCAGTACTTC.

As concerns this clone: The CDR3 does not close with the conserved phenylalanine or tryptophan, likely indicating a read error. The DNA is left out, because the CDR3 cannot be placed on it with certainty; the CDR3 is given as TCRdb lists it. The rearrangement uses TRBV27 and TRBJ2-7; the table's D call, TRBD2, was not checked against the DNA. A total of 8 residues make up the CDR3, ends included. The germline V gene encodes CDR1 MNHEY and CDR2 SMNVEV (reference sequence). The chain's CDR3 is CASSSLPT.